Listed below are T cell receptor beta chains from one sample, sequenced in a study of identical twins. One entry per CDR3 protein results from TCRdb running MiXCR on the 5' RACE reads. The table records 690,000 or so distinct CDR3 sequences, approximately 6.1% of them present only once. The specimen was naive T cells sorted from blood. These receptors all come from a man between 18 and 29 years old in good health. Each CDR3 is given with its conserved first and last residue. The D gene is left open where the match is weak. A clone size is listed for some rows: how often the clone was seen (once, few, many), or a class if it is expanded.

j_call d_call clone_size cdr3_length v_call cdr3_aa cdr3_nt
TRBJ2-3 TRBD2 - 17 TRBV3-1 CASSQPTSGRGADTQYF TGTGCCAGCAGCCAACCGACTAGCGGGAGGGGAGCAGATACGCAGTATTTT
TRBJ1-1 - many 13 TRBV7-9 CASSRQVNTEAFF TGTGCCAGCAGCCGACAGGTGAACACTGAAGCTTTCTTT
TRBJ2-1 - many 15 TRBV5-1 CASSPGPPADNEQFF TGCGCCAGCAGCCCCGGGCCCCCAGCGGACAATGAGCAGTTCTTC
TRBJ1-1 - many 14 TRBV10-3 CAISEYQLNTEAFF TGTGCCATCAGTGAGTACCAGCTTAACACTGAAGCTTTCTTT
TRBJ2-1 - many 15 TRBV20-1 CSAPTGANPYNEQFF TGCAGTGCCCCAACGGGGGCGAACCCCTACAATGAGCAGTTCTTC
TRBJ2-5 - many 13 TRBV2 CASSGDVQETQYF TGTGCCAGCAGCGGAGACGTCCAAGAGACCCAGTACTTC
TRBJ2-1 - - 14 TRBV21-1 CASSRWGGNNEQFF TGTGCCAGCAGCCGCTGGGGGGGTAACAATGAGCAGTTCTTC
TRBJ2-3 TRBD2 many 14 TRBV20-1 CSARSSGRSDTQYF TGCAGTGCTAGGTCTAGCGGGAGGTCGGATACGCAGTATTTT
TRBJ2-1 TRBD2 few 16 TRBV9 CASSVGRTRPHNEQFF TGTGCCAGCAGCGTAGGTCGGACTAGACCCCACAATGAGCAGTTCTTC
TRBJ2-2 - many 14 TRBV20-1 CSARAETNTGELFF TGCAGTGCTAGGGCGGAAACGAACACCGGGGAGCTGTTTTTT
TRBJ1-4 TRBD1 many 16 TRBV12-3/TRBV12-4 CASSLGVGQGGEKLFF TGTGCCAGCAGTTTAGGAGTGGGACAGGGGGGTGAAAAACTGTTTTTT
TRBJ2-1 - many 14 TRBV3-1 CASSQASAYNEQFF TGTGCCAGCAGCCAGGCTAGCGCCTACAATGAGCAGTTCTTC
TRBJ2-1 - many 15 TRBV7-2 CASSQGLEGYNEQFF TGTGCCAGCAGCCAGGGACTGGAAGGATACAATGAGCAGTTCTTC
TRBJ2-4 - many 15 TRBV29-1 CSVGTGTGTKNIQYF TGCAGCGTTGGTACGGGCACGGGCACCAAAAACATTCAGTACTTC
TRBJ2-1 - - 13 TRBV29-1 CSVELGRYNEQFF TGCAGCGTTGAGTTAGGACGGTACAATGAGCAGTTCTTC
TRBJ1-2 - many 12 TRBV5-1 CASSLDLGGYTF TGCGCCAGCAGCCTGGACTTGGGGGGCTACACCTTC
TRBJ2-2 TRBD2 few 16 TRBV7-9 CASSDSSGVNTGELFF TGTGCCAGCAGCGACTCTAGCGGGGTAAACACCGGGGAGCTGTTTTTT
TRBJ2-7 - - 15 TRBV6-5 CASSFYRGERAEQYF TGTGCCAGCAGTTTTTATAGAGGGGAGAGGGCCGAGCAGTACTTC
TRBJ1-2 - many 15 TRBV29-1 CSVEDPQGYGYGYTF TGCAGCGTTGAAGATCCCCAGGGTTACGGCTATGGCTACACCTTC
TRBJ2-5 - many 15 TRBV15 CATSREGTRQETQYF TGTGCCACCAGCAGAGAGGGGACACGCCAAGAGACCCAGTACTTC
TRBJ2-1 TRBD1 few 14 TRBV5-1 CASSLFDRANEQFF TGCGCCAGCAGCTTGTTCGACAGGGCGAATGAGCAGTTCTTC
TRBJ1-3 - many 14 TRBV29-1 CSVGGGGAGNTIYF TGCAGCGTTGGCGGCGGGGGCGCAGGAAACACCATATATTTT
TRBJ2-1 TRBD1 many 13 TRBV6-6 CASRQGVYNEQFF TGTGCCAGCAGACAGGGGGTTTACAATGAGCAGTTCTTC
TRBJ2-1 TRBD2 few 15 TRBV7-6 CASSLVGTSGSEQFF TGTGCCAGCAGCTTAGTTGGGACTAGCGGGAGCGAGCAGTTCTTC
TRBJ1-5 - many 13 TRBV24-1 CATGAGAAGPQHF TGTGCCACCGGGGCGGGGGCCGCAGGACCCCAGCATTTT
TRBJ1-1 - - 14 TRBV16 CASSHQGMNTEAFF TGTGCCAGCAGCCACCAGGGCATGAACACTGAAGCTTTCTTT
TRBJ2-1 - - 16 TRBV2 CASSEAALEGYNEQFF TGTGCCAGCAGTGAAGCGGCGCTAGAGGGCTACAATGAGCAGTTCTTC
TRBJ2-3 TRBD1 few 15 TRBV2 CASSVQTGSTDTQYF TGTGCCAGCAGTGTTCAGACAGGGAGCACAGATACGCAGTATTTT
TRBJ2-1 TRBD2 many 20 TRBV7-7 CASSLAASGSLLAAYNEQFF TGTGCCAGCAGCTTAGCGGCTAGCGGGAGTCTTCTAGCAGCCTACAATGAGCAGTTCTTC
TRBJ2-5 TRBD2 - 17 TRBV3-1 CASSQDLIAGGRETQYF TGTGCCAGCAGCCAAGATCTCATTGCGGGAGGACGCGAGACCCAGTACTTC
TRBJ2-7 TRBD2 many 14 TRBV20-1 CSATGRAGSYEQYF TGCAGTGCAACGGGGAGGGCCGGATCCTACGAGCAGTACTTC
TRBJ2-7 - - 16 TRBV6-2/TRBV6-3 CASTGADPIGGYEQYF TGTGCCAGCACAGGCGCGGACCCTATTGGGGGTTACGAGCAGTACTTC
TRBJ2-1 TRBD1 - 15 TRBV20-1 CSAKTYRDRPNEQFF TGCAGTGCTAAGACATACCGGGACAGGCCCAATGAGCAGTTCTTC
TRBJ1-5 TRBD1 few 22 TRBV2 CASSGHTSILDRAGGRIQPQHF TGTGCCAGCAGTGGCCACACATCTATCCTGGACAGGGCGGGGGGTCGGATTCAGCCCCAGCATTTT
TRBJ2-1 TRBD2 many 16 TRBV4-2 CASSQDFGTRDQRQFF TGTGCCAGCAGCCAAGACTTCGGGACTAGGGACCAAAGGCAGTTCTTC
TRBJ2-4 TRBD1 many 15 TRBV10-3 CAISDQGAAKNIQYF TGTGCCATCAGTGACCAGGGGGCTGCCAAAAACATTCAGTACTTC
TRBJ2-5 TRBD1 few 14 TRBV30 CAWSTGQGPETQYF TGTGCCTGGAGTACAGGACAGGGCCCGGAGACCCAGTACTTC
TRBJ1-2 TRBD1 few 14 TRBV12-3/TRBV12-4 CASSGSGQGKGYTF TGTGCCAGCTCCGGTAGTGGACAGGGCAAAGGCTACACCTTC
TRBJ2-7 - - 13 TRBV4-3 CASSQVVFYEQYF TGCGCCAGCAGCCAAGTCGTCTTTTACGAGCAGTACTTC
TRBJ2-1 TRBD2 many 13 TRBV5-1 CASSLRLAGVSVF TGCGCCAGCAGCTTGCGCCTAGCGGGAGTTAGTGTCTTC
TRBJ2-2 TRBD2 many 14 TRBV29-1 CSVVKREKTGELFF TGCAGCGTTGTCAAGCGGGAGAAAACCGGGGAGCTGTTTTTT
TRBJ2-1 TRBD1 many 14 TRBV28 CASIRTGGENEQFF TGTGCCAGCATCCGGACAGGGGGGGAGAATGAGCAGTTCTTC
TRBJ2-2 - few 14 TRBV12-3/TRBV12-4 CASRRERDTGELFF TGTGCCAGCAGGCGGGAAAGGGACACCGGGGAGCTGTTTTTT
TRBJ2-3 TRBD2 few 13 TRBV19 CASNRGGPDTQYF TGTGCCAGTAATCGGGGGGGCCCAGATACGCAGTATTTT
TRBJ2-2 TRBD1 few 18 TRBV15 CATSNEPWTGEGPGELFF TGTGCCACCAGCAACGAGCCTTGGACAGGGGAAGGGCCCGGGGAGCTGTTTTTT
TRBJ1-6 - many 14 TRBV9 CASSVRVFGSPLHF TGTGCCAGCAGCGTGCGGGTATTCGGCTCACCCCTCCACTTT
TRBJ2-4 - - 14 TRBV6-5 CASCSGSTPNIQYF TGTGCCAGCTGTTCTGGTTCGACTCCAAACATTCAGTACTTC
TRBJ2-5 TRBD2 - 15 TRBV20-1 CSARDAQRGKETQYF TGCAGTGCTAGAGATGCCCAGCGGGGTAAAGAGACCCAGTACTTC